The rows below give T cell receptor beta chains drawn from one sample of a study of T cells in Graves' hyperthyroidism and ophthalmopathy. TCRdb reprocessed the multiplex PCR reads via MiXCR and lists one record per CDR3 protein. Found here are about 640,000 distinct CDR3 sequences, under 25% of them singletons; the top ten hold 34%. Sequencing input: blood. These receptor sequences come from a young man with Graves' ophthalmopathy. Both conserved end residues are part of each CDR3. Clone size is stated in some rows and not others, as once, few, many or a class when expanded.

cdr3_length | j_call | clone_size | v_call | cdr3_aa
14 | TRBJ1-2 | many | TRBV6-1 | CASSYSLRGRGYTF
12 | TRBJ2-5 | few | TRBV28 | CASHKGGWVTYF
17 | TRBJ2-1 | few | TRBV18 | CASSPGAGISSYNEQFF
12 | TRBJ1-1 | few | TRBV28 | CASRLIGGRAFF
16 | TRBJ2-7 | . | TRBV27 | CASSLFGPGEGNEQYF
15 | TRBJ2-6 | few | TRBV27 | CASSFGAAGANVLTF
15 | TRBJ1-4 | many | TRBV2 | CASRGFPTGAEKLFF
15 | TRBJ2-3 | . | TRBV20-1 | CSARDGRGKADTQYF
19 | TRBJ2-1 | . | TRBV6-1 | CASSPKGLAGGSSYNEQFF
15 | TRBJ1-5 | . | TRBV30 | CAWSPGQSSNQPQHF
14 | TRBJ2-1 | . | TRBV12-3/TRBV12-4 | CASSFGTSHNEQFF
14 | TRBJ2-5 | few | TRBV12-3/TRBV12-4 | CASSFGGPRGAQYF
15 | TRBJ2-3 | . | TRBV20-1 | CSASLPGQSTDTQYF
13 | TRBJ1-2 | . | TRBV20-1 | CSARTGPHYGYTF
14 | TRBJ1-4 | many | TRBV28 | CASSSQGGNEKLFF
18 | TRBJ2-1 | many | TRBV3-1 | CASSHGTSGSSSGNEQFF
15 | TRBJ2-7 | many | TRBV7-9 | CASSGSRDWGYEQYF
15 | TRBJ2-7 | many | TRBV12-3/TRBV12-4 | CASRSGEGRSYEQYF
16 | TRBJ2-5 | . | TRBV28 | CASSSPGYRGQETQYF
13 | TRBJ2-7 | few | TRBV2 | CASRLIGGYEQYF
14 | TRBJ2-7 | few | TRBV6-2/TRBV6-3 | CASSLPGRRNEQYF
16 | TRBJ2-2 | . | TRBV3-1 | CASSQARRVNTGELFF
13 | TRBJ2-7 | few | TRBV6-2/TRBV6-3 | CASRTDRVYEQYF
19 | TRBJ2-5 | many | TRBV11-2 | CASSSGAPGLAGWMETQYF
14 | TRBJ2-3 | . | TRBV19 | CASSIAGGPDTQYF
10 | TRBJ2-3 | few | TRBV2 | CATITDTQYF
17 | TRBJ2-5 | . | TRBV4-3 | CASSQEIAGVEEETQYF
17 | TRBJ1-2 | many | TRBV6-1 | CASSEPDSRRSNYGYTF
15 | TRBJ2-2 | few | TRBV3-1 | CASSQARLNTGELFF
13 | TRBJ1-1 | many | TRBV5-1 | CASSLATDFEAFF
15 | TRBJ2-3 | . | TRBV6-2/TRBV6-3 | CASSRTGEGTDTQYF
15 | TRBJ1-1 | few | TRBV13 | CASSLLEGINTEAFF
11 | TRBJ2-1 | . | TRBV24-1 | CATTVGSEQFF
16 | TRBJ2-1 | . | TRBV6-1 | CASSRLTSGIDNEQFF
17 | TRBJ2-5 | once | TRBV13 | CASSARAAGGFQETQYF
13 | TRBJ1-1 | few | TRBV6-2/TRBV6-3 | CAGVRLTNTEAFF
15 | TRBJ2-7 | many | TRBV27 | CASSLGPQGSLEQYF
15 | TRBJ1-5 | . | TRBV11-2 | CASSLRGNSNQPQHF
15 | TRBJ2-1 | many | TRBV3-1 | CASSHPGQGNSEQFF
14 | TRBJ1-1 | few | TRBV20-1 | CSVREDLGNTEAFF
12 | TRBJ2-5 | . | TRBV20-1 | CSASDYQETQYF
13 | TRBJ2-7 | . | TRBV20-1 | CSATGARSYEQYF
10 | TRBJ2-5 | . | TRBV6-2/TRBV6-3 | CASTGVLEYF
19 | TRBJ1-2 | many | TRBV6-5 | CASSYSTAPWTGGNYGYTF
14 | TRBJ2-3 | few | TRBV5-1 | CASFAGDPTDTQYF
15 | TRBJ1-1 | . | TRBV5-4 | CASSLEAARHTEAFF
18 | TRBJ2-1 | . | TRBV11-1 | CASSLGSGGLAGGREQFF
16 | TRBJ1-1 | few | TRBV20-1 | CSARDWGSRMNTEAFF
16 | TRBJ2-2 | . | TRBV3-1 | CASSQATGAGTGELFF
15 | TRBJ2-4 | few | TRBV6-5 | CASSYSTTGVYIQYF
13 | TRBJ1-1 | many | TRBV24-1 | CATSDPTGDEAFF
14 | TRBJ2-1 | . | TRBV5-1 | CASSLAPGTWEQFF
13 | TRBJ1-5 | . | TRBV6-1 | CASSSTQGQPQHF